This entry concerns a single TCR beta chain. The antigen is unknown. The data are from a study of cytomegalovirus exposure and HLA in healthy donors. Regarding the study as a whole: A later analysis revealed that TCR association rates differed between HLA loci, peaking at DRB1 and bottoming out at HLA-C. Cytomegalovirus status, reportedly, was diagnosed with high specificity and sensitivity by the classifier. Roughly uniform depth of sequencing across donors was assumed in presence/absence analyses. A later analysis linked a missense variant in DCLRE1C to the trimming of TCR beta V and J genes.

The V and J ends lost 1 base and 8 bases respectively, with 15 bases between them. CDR1 and CDR2 from the germline V gene are SGHDT and YYEEEE. The CDR3 sequence is 14 residues long. Primers included in the PCR were 60 Vbeta and 13 Jbeta primers. The method was immunoSEQ multiplex PCR; TCRdb's version includes in-frame clones alone and lacks a portion of them. The repertoire holds about 150,000 clones, with 75% to 90% as singletons. The origin of this receptor is a male donor in good health and CMV-seronegative. The material sequenced was PBMCs. The chain carries TRBV5-6 and TRBJ1-1, with a weak D call TRBD1 (5 bases). The CDR3 loop is CASSLRGAPREAFF. In nucleotides, the CDR3 is TGTGCCAGCAGCTTGCGTGGGGCCCCGAGGGAAGCTTTCTTT.